These T cell receptor beta chains were read from a single sample in a study of blood T cell repertoires in COVID-19. Generated by immunoSEQ multiplex PCR, the TCRdb table keeps only in-frame clones and is missing some. The repertoire holds under 550,000 clones, with around nine tenths as singletons. Sequencing input: peripheral blood. The receptor source for this set is a man between 18 and 29 years old with COVID-19, enrolled during active disease. CDR3s include the opening cysteine and the closing phenylalanine or tryptophan. The order of the fields is CDR3 length, D gene, V gene, clone size, J gene, CDR3 protein, CDR3 DNA. D genes are given only for firm matches. Not all rows give a size; the values are once, few, many and, for expanded clones, a class.

14	TRBD2	TRBV9	.	TRBJ2-2	CATSYGGETGELFF	TGTGCCACCTCCTACGGGGGGGAGACCGGGGAGCTGTTTTTT
14	.	TRBV19	.	TRBJ2-2	CATISGEKGGELFF	TGTGCCACCATATCGGGGGAGAAGGGCGGGGAGCTGTTTTTT
17	TRBD2	TRBV11-2	.	TRBJ2-7	CASSSGTSYQVGYEQYF	TGTGCCAGCAGCTCCGGGACTAGCTATCAGGTGGGGTACGAGCAGTACTTC
15	TRBD1	TRBV18	.	TRBJ1-1	CASSLDRGLNTEAFF	TGTGCCAGCTCACTAGACAGGGGGCTTAACACTGAAGCTTTCTTT
15	.	TRBV11-3	.	TRBJ1-3	CASSSLRGHGNTIYF	TGTGCCAGCAGCTCACTTCGTGGTCACGGAAACACCATATATTTT
14	.	TRBV7-8	.	TRBJ2-5	CASSFPGSVETQYF	TGTGCCAGCAGCTTTCCAGGGTCGGTGGAGACCCAGTACTTC
14	TRBD1	TRBV10-2	.	TRBJ1-2	CASGSGTAYYGYTF	TGCGCCAGCGGGTCCGGGACAGCATACTATGGCTACACCTTC
17	.	TRBV5-5	.	TRBJ2-6	CASSPLRGPSGANVLTF	TGTGCCAGCAGTCCGCTAAGGGGCCCCTCTGGGGCCAACGTCCTGACTTTC
14	.	TRBV14	.	TRBJ2-7	CASSPGLDDYEQYF	TGTGCCAGCAGCCCGGGACTGGACGACTACGAGCAGTACTTC
12	.	TRBV24-1	.	TRBJ2-7	CATSTGGAEQYF	TGTGCCACCTCCACCGGGGGAGCCGAGCAGTACTTC
15	.	TRBV4-1	.	TRBJ2-5	CASSQAFGMQETQYF	TGCGCCAGCAGCCAAGCCTTCGGGATGCAAGAGACCCAGTACTTC
15	.	TRBV10-1	.	TRBJ1-1	CASSEYQGINTEAFF	TGCGCCAGCAGTGAGTATCAGGGCATAAACACTGAAGCTTTCTTT
16	TRBD2	TRBV11-2	.	TRBJ2-2	CASSLGGSVHTGELFF	TGTGCCAGCAGCTTAGGCGGGAGTGTACACACCGGGGAGCTGTTTTTT
14	TRBD1	TRBV10-1	.	TRBJ1-1	CASRRQGGDTEAFF	TGCGCCAGCAGAAGGCAGGGGGGTGACACTGAAGCTTTCTTT
16	.	TRBV19	.	TRBJ2-3	CASSIGGGGGTDTQYF	TGTGCCAGTAGTATTGGAGGAGGGGGCGGAACAGATACGCAGTATTTT
12	.	TRBV12-3/TRBV12-4	.	TRBJ2-5	CASSTGVETQYF	TGTGCCAGCAGCACGGGAGTAGAGACCCAGTACTTC
13	TRBD1	TRBV6-5	.	TRBJ1-1	CASSYSRGREAFF	TGTGCCAGCAGTTACTCCAGGGGGCGTGAAGCTTTCTTT
10	.	TRBV2	once	TRBJ1-4	CASSEDRLFF	TGTGCCAGCAGTGAAGATAGACTGTTTTTT
16	TRBD2	TRBV7-3	.	TRBJ2-3	CASSLYGSGSEDTQYF	TGTGCCAGCAGCTTATACGGTAGCGGGAGTGAAGATACGCAGTATTTT
14	TRBD2	TRBV10-3	.	TRBJ2-7	CAISASGDSYEQYF	TGTGCCATCAGTGCTAGCGGGGATTCCTACGAGCAGTACTTC
12	.	TRBV6-5	.	TRBJ1-1	CASSRVNTEAFF	TGTGCCAGCAGTCGGGTCAACACTGAAGCTTTCTTT
17	TRBD2	TRBV5-4	.	TRBJ2-1	CASSLGVRGAAPNEQFF	TGTGCCAGCAGCTTGGGTGTGCGGGGGGCCGCTCCGAATGAGCAGTTCTTC
17	TRBD2	TRBV6-2/TRBV6-3	.	TRBJ2-2	CASSSASGGVNTGELFF	TGTGCCAGCAGTTCCGCTAGCGGGGGCGTGAACACCGGGGAGCTGTTTTTT
15	TRBD2	TRBV4-1	.	TRBJ2-3	CASSEPGTSSDTQYF	TGCGCCAGCAGCGAACCCGGGACTAGCTCAGATACGCAGTATTTT
14	.	TRBV19	.	TRBJ2-1	CASSFGRDYNEQFF	TGTGCCAGTAGTTTCGGCAGGGACTACAATGAGCAGTTCTTC
19	TRBD2	TRBV7-3	.	TRBJ2-4	CASSLNDASGDLAKNIQYF	TGTGCCAGCAGCTTAAACGACGCTAGCGGGGATCTAGCCAAAAACATTCAGTACTTC
20	TRBD2	TRBV6-2/TRBV6-3	.	TRBJ2-1	CASSYLLAGGQTSSYNEQFF	TGTGCCAGCAGTTACCTACTAGCGGGGGGGCAAACCAGCTCCTACAATGAGCAGTTCTTC
13	TRBD1	TRBV24-1	.	TRBJ2-1	CATSDPRGQGLFF	TGTGCCACCAGTGATCCACGAGGACAGGGCTTGTTCTTC
16	TRBD2	TRBV5-4	.	TRBJ2-1	CASSLPGLAGTHEQFF	TGTGCCAGCAGCTTACCGGGACTAGCGGGAACCCACGAGCAGTTCTTC
15	TRBD2	TRBV5-5	.	TRBJ2-3	CASSLLVSGGDTQYF	TGTGCCAGCAGCTTGTTGGTTAGCGGGGGAGATACGCAGTATTTT
15	.	TRBV4-1	.	TRBJ1-4	CASSQWGGTNEKLFF	TGCGCCAGCAGCCAGTGGGGAGGTACTAATGAAAAACTGTTTTTT
15	.	TRBV19	.	TRBJ2-6	CASSIRRFGANVLTF	TGTGCCAGTAGTATCCGTCGGTTTGGGGCCAACGTCCTGACTTTC
16	.	TRBV19	.	TRBJ2-1	CASTVQGRGSYNEQFF	TGTGCCAGTACCGTACAGGGTAGGGGCTCCTACAATGAGCAGTTCTTC
17	.	TRBV4-2	.	TRBJ1-2	CASSPQSDRELNYGYTF	TGTGCCAGCAGCCCTCAGAGCGATCGGGAGCTTAACTATGGCTACACCTTC
15	.	TRBV7-9	once	TRBJ2-1	CASSLFDSGYNEQFF	TGTGCCAGCAGCTTATTTGATAGCGGATACAATGAGCAGTTCTTC
16	.	TRBV6-1	.	TRBJ1-6	CASSEWGGTEILPLHF	TGTGCCAGCAGTGAATGGGGAGGGACCGAAATTTTGCCCCTCCACTTT
14	.	TRBV2	.	TRBJ1-6	CASSIRRDNSPLHF	TGTGCCAGCAGTATCAGGAGGGACAATTCACCCCTCCACTTT
13	.	TRBV11-1	.	TRBJ2-3	CASRKEAPDTQYF	TGTGCCAGCAGAAAAGAGGCCCCAGATACGCAGTATTTT
16	.	TRBV3-1/TRBV3-2	.	TRBJ1-3	CASSQVGSGTGNTIYF	TGTGCCAGCAGCCAAGTTGGGTCAGGGACTGGAAACACCATATATTTT
14	TRBD2	TRBV6-5	.	TRBJ2-3	CASTAAGGADTQYF	TGTGCCAGCACCGCCGCGGGAGGGGCAGATACGCAGTATTTT
13	.	TRBV5-6	.	TRBJ1-2	CASSLGGNYGYTF	TGTGCCAGCAGCTTGGGAGGAAACTATGGCTACACCTTC
12	TRBD1	TRBV6-4	.	TRBJ1-1	CAREGTGSEAFF	TGTGCCAGAGAAGGGACAGGGAGTGAAGCTTTCTTT
15	TRBD1	TRBV11-2	.	TRBJ2-3	CASSLRQGLADTQYF	TGTGCCAGCAGCCTAAGACAGGGGTTGGCAGATACGCAGTATTTT
15	.	TRBV6-5	.	TRBJ1-6	CASSYSREVDSPLHF	TGTGCCAGCAGTTACTCGAGGGAAGTCGATTCACCCCTCCACTTT
15	.	TRBV5-1	.	TRBJ2-3	CASSFDSPSTDTQYF	TGCGCCAGCAGCTTTGACTCACCTAGCACAGATACGCAGTATTTT
14	.	TRBV5-1	.	TRBJ2-2	CASSFGNSAGELFF	TGCGCCAGCAGCTTCGGTAACTCGGCCGGGGAGCTGTTTTTT
15	.	TRBV6-1	.	TRBJ2-1	CASSEDRDSYNEQFF	TGTGCCAGCAGTGAAGACCGGGACTCCTACAATGAGCAGTTCTTC
13	.	TRBV5-4	.	TRBJ1-1	CASSLVRDTEAFF	TGTGCCAGCAGCTTGGTTCGGGACACTGAAGCTTTCTTT
13	.	TRBV6-5	few	TRBJ2-2	CASSYTLSGELFF	TGTGCCAGCAGTTACACTTTATCCGGGGAGCTGTTTTTT
16	.	TRBV5-1	.	TRBJ2-3	CASSLGSATSTDTQYF	TGCGCCAGCAGCTTGGGCAGCGCCACTAGCACAGATACGCAGTATTTT
15	TRBD1	TRBV2	.	TRBJ2-3	CASSETGTGADTQYF	TGTGCCAGCAGTGAAACCGGGACAGGGGCAGATACGCAGTATTTT
11	.	TRBV29-1	.	TRBJ2-3	CSVEVATKQYF	TGCAGCGTTGAAGTGGCAACTAAGCAGTATTTT
14	TRBD2	TRBV5-1	.	TRBJ2-7	CASSYGAGGNEQYF	TGCGCCAGCAGCTACGGCGCGGGAGGGAACGAGCAGTACTTC